What follows is one TCR beta chain and its context. Its antigen is not identified. The repertoire was sequenced with immunoSEQ multiplex PCR; TCRdb's copy has only in-frame clones and lacks some. The repertoire includes approximately 27,000 clones, roughly 80% of them detected once, and about 18% sits in the top ten. Trimming stripped 5 bases from V and 3 bases from J, with 14 bases between. The CDR3 consists of 14 residues. The germline CDR1 and CDR2 sequences are MNHEY and SMNVEV (reference sequence). The data were taken from a study of PD-1 blockade in classical Hodgkin lymphoma. As for the study in general: Nivolumab dosed at 3 mg/kg went to patients intravenously every 2 weeks.

Time point: cycle 4 day 1 (C4D1), after 5 to 7 weeks of nivolumab. Relapses following autologous stem cell transplantation were seen in all patients, with brentuximab vedotin exposure varying. Study-wide results and caveats: In newly diagnosed patients, baseline TCR diversity was reportedly below that of healthy donors. Prior to therapy, complete responders displayed diversity much like that of newly diagnosed patients.

Sequenced material: peripheral blood mononuclear cells (PBMCs), taken before the fourth cycle of nivolumab. J is TRBJ2-7 and V is TRBV27; perhaps D is TRBD1 or TRBD2 (5 bases each). This clonotype was sampled from a human donor with classical Hodgkin lymphoma. The CDR3 here is CASSHYRDGYEQYF. The CDR3 DNA is TGTGCCAGCAGTCATTATCGGGACGGCTACGAGCAGTACTTC.